Reported below is one T cell receptor beta chain. Antigen: not known. Donation came from healthy HIV-negative adults that had no recent acute infections or vaccinations. The data are from a study of shared clonotypes between healthy human individuals. Study in general: Each donor's CD4 naive and CD4 memory cells filled three plates apiece, CD8 naive two, and CD8 memory one. Study-wide findings and caveats: Non-shared clonotypes displayed generation probabilities falling below those of clonotypes present in all four donors.

Sequencing was at deep level. This table comes from immunoSEQ multiplex PCR, and its TCRdb copy is limited to in-frame clones, with some not included. The sample shows about 1.1 million clones, around 77% of them seen only once. V shed 2 bases and J 2 bases; nucleotides not matched to a gene: 3. Per germline, CDR1 SGDLS and CDR2 YYNGEE. CDR3 length equals 15 residues. The receptor was derived from a man in his late teens or twenties in good health. Some clones in this sample may be carry-over from other donors' samples. Sample: memory CD4+ T cells from PBMCs. Subset denoted: CD45RA-negative fraction. The chain couples TRBV9 to TRBJ2-7, with 11 bases matching TRBD2. The CDR3 DNA sequence: TGTGCCAGCAGCGTTCTTAGCGGGAGGGCCTACGAGCAGTACTTC. It encodes CASSVLSGRAYEQYF.